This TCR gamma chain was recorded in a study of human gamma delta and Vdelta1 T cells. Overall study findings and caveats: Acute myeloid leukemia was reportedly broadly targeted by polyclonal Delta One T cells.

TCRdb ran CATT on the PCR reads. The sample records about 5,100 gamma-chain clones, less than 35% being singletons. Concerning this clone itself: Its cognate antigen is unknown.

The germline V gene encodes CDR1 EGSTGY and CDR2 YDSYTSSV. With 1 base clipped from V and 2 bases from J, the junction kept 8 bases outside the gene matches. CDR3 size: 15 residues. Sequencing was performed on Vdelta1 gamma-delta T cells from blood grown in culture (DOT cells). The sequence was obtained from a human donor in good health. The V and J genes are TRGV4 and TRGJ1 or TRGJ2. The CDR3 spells CATWDGIFYYYKKLF. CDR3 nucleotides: TGTGCCACCTGGGATGGAATCTTCTATTATTATAAGAAACTCTTT.